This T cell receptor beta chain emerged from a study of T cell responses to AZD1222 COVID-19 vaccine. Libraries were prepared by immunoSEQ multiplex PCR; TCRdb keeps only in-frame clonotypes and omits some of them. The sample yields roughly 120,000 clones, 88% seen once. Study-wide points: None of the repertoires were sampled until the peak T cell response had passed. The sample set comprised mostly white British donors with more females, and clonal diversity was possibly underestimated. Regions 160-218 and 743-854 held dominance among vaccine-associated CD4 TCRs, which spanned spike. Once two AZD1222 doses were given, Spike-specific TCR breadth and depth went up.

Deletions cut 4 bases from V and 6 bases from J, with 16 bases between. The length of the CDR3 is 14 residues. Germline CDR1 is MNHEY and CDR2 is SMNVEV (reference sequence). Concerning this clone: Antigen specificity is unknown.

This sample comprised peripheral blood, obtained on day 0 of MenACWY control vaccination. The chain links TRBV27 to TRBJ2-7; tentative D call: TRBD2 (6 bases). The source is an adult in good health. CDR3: CASSSTGLPSEQYF. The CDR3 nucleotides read TGTGCCAGCAGTTCCACGGGACTTCCATCCGAGCAGTACTTC.